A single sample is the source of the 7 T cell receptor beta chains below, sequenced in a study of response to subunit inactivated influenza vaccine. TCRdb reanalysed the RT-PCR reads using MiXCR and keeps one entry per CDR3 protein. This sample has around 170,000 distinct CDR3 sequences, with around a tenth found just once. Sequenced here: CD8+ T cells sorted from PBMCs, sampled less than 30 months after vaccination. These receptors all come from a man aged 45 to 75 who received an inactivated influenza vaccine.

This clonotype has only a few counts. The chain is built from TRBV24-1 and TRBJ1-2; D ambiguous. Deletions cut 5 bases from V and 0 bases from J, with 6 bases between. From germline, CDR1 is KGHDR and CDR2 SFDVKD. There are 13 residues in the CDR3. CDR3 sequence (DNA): TGTGCCACCAGTGTTACCACTAACTATGGCTACACCTTC. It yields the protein CATSVTTNYGYTF.

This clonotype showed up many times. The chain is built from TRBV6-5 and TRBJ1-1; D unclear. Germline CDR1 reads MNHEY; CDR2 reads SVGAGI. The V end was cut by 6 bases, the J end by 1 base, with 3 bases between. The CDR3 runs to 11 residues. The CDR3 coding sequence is TGTGCCAGCAGCTCGAACACTGAAGCTTTCTTT. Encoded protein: CASSSNTEAFF.

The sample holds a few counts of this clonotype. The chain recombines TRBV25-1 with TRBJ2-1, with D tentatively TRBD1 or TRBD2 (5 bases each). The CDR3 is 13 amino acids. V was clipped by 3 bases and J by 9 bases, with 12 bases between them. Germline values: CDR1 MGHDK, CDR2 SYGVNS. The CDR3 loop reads CASSEGPDGEQFF. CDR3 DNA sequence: TGTGCCAGCAGTGAGGGACCAGACGGTGAGCAGTTCTTC. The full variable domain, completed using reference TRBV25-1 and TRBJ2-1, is EADIYQTPRYLVIGTGKKITLECSQTMGHDKMYWYQQDPGMELHLIHYSYGVNSTEKGDLSSESTVSRIRTEHFPLTLESARPSHTSQYLCASSEGPDGEQFFGPGTRLTVL.

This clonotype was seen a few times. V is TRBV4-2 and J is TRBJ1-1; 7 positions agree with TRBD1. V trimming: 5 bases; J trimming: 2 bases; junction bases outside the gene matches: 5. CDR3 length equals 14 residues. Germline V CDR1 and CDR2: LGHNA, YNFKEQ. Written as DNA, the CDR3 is TGTGCCAGCAGCGGAGGGGACAGTAACACTGAAGCTTTCTTT. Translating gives CASSGGDSNTEAFF.

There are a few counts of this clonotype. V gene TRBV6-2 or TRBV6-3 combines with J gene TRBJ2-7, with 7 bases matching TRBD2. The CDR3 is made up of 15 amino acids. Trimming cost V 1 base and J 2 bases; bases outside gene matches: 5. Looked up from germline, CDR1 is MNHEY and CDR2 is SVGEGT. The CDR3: CASSYFGTTPYEQYF. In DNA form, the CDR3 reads TGTGCCAGCAGTTACTTCGGGACTACCCCCTACGAGCAGTACTTC.

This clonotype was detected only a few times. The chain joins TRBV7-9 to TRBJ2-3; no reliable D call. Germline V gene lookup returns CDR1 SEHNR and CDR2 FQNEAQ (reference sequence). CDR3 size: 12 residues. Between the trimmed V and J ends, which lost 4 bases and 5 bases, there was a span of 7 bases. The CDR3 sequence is CASSSPEDTQYF. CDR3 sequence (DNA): TGTGCCAGCAGCTCTCCAGAAGATACGCAGTATTTT.

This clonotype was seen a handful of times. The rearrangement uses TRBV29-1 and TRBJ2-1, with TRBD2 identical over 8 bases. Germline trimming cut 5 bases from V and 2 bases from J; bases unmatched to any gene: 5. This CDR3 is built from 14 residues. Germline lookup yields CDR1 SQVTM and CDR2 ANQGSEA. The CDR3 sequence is CSVSGRGAYNEQFF. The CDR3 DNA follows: TGCAGCGTTAGTGGGCGGGGGGCCTACAATGAGCAGTTCTTC.